This is a list of T cell receptor beta chains from one sample in a study of cytotoxic CD8 clonotypes in ibrutinib-treated CLL. Data came from immunoSEQ multiplex PCR; TCRdb stores just in-frame clones and leaves some out. This table has around 160,000 clones, 81% appearing once. Specimen: PBMCs, collected after 12 months of ibrutinib treatment. The receptors shown here come from a human donor with chronic lymphocytic leukemia. CDR3s include the opening cysteine and the closing phenylalanine or tryptophan. D genes are given only for firm matches. Rows may omit the clone size; those that give it use once, few, many or a size class.

D	V	J	size	CDR3	DNA
-	TRBV19	TRBJ2-1	-	CASRGEGDVNNYNEQFF	TGTGCCAGTAGAGGGGAGGGGGATGTAAATAACTACAATGAGCAGTTCTTC
-	TRBV19	TRBJ2-1	few	CASSIFTANLYNEQFF	TGTGCCAGTAGTATCTTCACAGCTAATCTATACAATGAGCAGTTCTTC
-	TRBV7-2	TRBJ2-2	-	CASSPGSFTGELFF	TGTGCCAGCAGCCCAGGGTCCTTCACCGGGGAGCTGTTTTTT
-	TRBV5-1	TRBJ2-3	few	CASSWGLRLGTDTQYF	TGCGCCAGCAGCTGGGGACTTCGTCTAGGGACAGATACGCAGTATTTT
TRBD1	TRBV2	TRBJ1-1	-	CASNRQGPNTEAFF	TGTGCCAGCAATCGACAGGGCCCGAACACTGAAGCTTTCTTT
TRBD1	TRBV7-6	TRBJ2-1	-	CASSVQGDSYNEQFF	TGTGCCAGCAGCGTCCAGGGGGACTCCTACAATGAGCAGTTCTTC
-	TRBV15	TRBJ1-3	-	CATSRWIAGNTIYF	TGTGCCACCAGCAGGTGGATAGCTGGAAACACCATATATTTT
-	TRBV2	TRBJ2-1	-	CASRGDSYNEQFF	TGTGCCAGCAGGGGAGACTCCTACAATGAGCAGTTCTTC
TRBD1	TRBV28	TRBJ1-2	few	CASSWAGGDASGYTF	TGTGCCAGCAGTTGGGCAGGGGGCGATGCCTCCGGCTACACCTTC
-	TRBV14	TRBJ1-4	-	CASSQDLRTPTNEKLFF	TGTGCCAGCAGCCAAGATCTGAGAACCCCAACTAATGAAAAACTGTTTTTT
TRBD1	TRBV18	TRBJ1-1	once	CASSRPGQVNTEAFF	TGTGCCAGCTCGCGGCCGGGACAGGTGAACACTGAAGCTTTCTTT
TRBD1	TRBV11-1	TRBJ2-2	once	CASSLGTGGFTGELFF	TGTGCCAGCAGCTTAGGGACAGGGGGCTTCACCGGGGAGCTGTTTTTT
TRBD2	TRBV5-6	TRBJ2-1	-	CASSLERGGDYNEQFF	TGTGCCAGCAGCTTGGAACGCGGGGGGGACTACAATGAGCAGTTCTTC
-	TRBV4-2	TRBJ1-1	-	CASSQDSRGNTEAFF	TGTGCCAGCAGCCAAGATTCGCGGGGAAACACTGAAGCTTTCTTT
-	TRBV6-6	TRBJ2-7	-	CASSIDGNPAYEQYF	TGTGCCAGCAGTATCGATGGAAACCCTGCCTACGAGCAGTACTTC
TRBD2	TRBV5-4	TRBJ2-1	-	CASSPPGLAGNEQFF	TGTGCCAGCAGCCCCCCGGGACTAGCGGGAAATGAGCAGTTCTTC
-	TRBV4-1	TRBJ1-1	-	CASSRSQFWGDTEAFF	TGCGCCAGCAGCCGAAGTCAGTTTTGGGGTGACACTGAAGCTTTCTTT
TRBD1	TRBV19	TRBJ2-3	once	CASSETGGADTQYF	TGTGCCAGTAGTGAGACAGGGGGGGCAGATACGCAGTATTTT
TRBD1	TRBV4-3	TRBJ1-2	-	CASSQYSTGSYLPNYGYTF	TGCGCCAGCAGCCAATATTCGACAGGGTCTTATCTCCCTAACTATGGCTACACCTTC
TRBD1	TRBV4-1	TRBJ2-5	-	CASSQGQGGGQETQYF	TGCGCCAGCAGCCAGGGACAGGGAGGGGGACAAGAGACCCAGTACTTC
-	TRBV18	TRBJ2-7	-	CASSPSRGAGAYEQYF	TGTGCCAGCTCACCCTCCAGGGGCGCGGGGGCCTACGAGCAGTACTTC
TRBD2	TRBV27	TRBJ2-2	-	CATKAGGYGLGELFF	TGTGCCACCAAGGCGGGAGGGTATGGATTGGGGGAGCTGTTTTTT
-	TRBV7-2	TRBJ2-7	few	CASSLDGRGAYEQYF	TGTGCCAGCAGCTTAGACGGACGGGGAGCCTACGAGCAGTACTTC
-	TRBV7-8	TRBJ2-7	-	CASSLAVSYEQYF	TGTGCCAGCAGCTTAGCAGTTTCCTACGAGCAGTACTTC
-	TRBV11-2	TRBJ1-2	once	CASRKGGAEVMYGYTF	TGTGCCAGCAGGAAGGGGGGCGCGGAAGTAATGTATGGCTACACCTTC
TRBD1	TRBV27	TRBJ2-7	-	CASSKPGQGALEQYF	TGTGCCAGCAGCAAACCGGGACAGGGGGCGCTTGAGCAGTACTTC
-	TRBV7-3	TRBJ1-5	-	CASSLGRSSNQPQHF	TGTGCCAGCAGCTTAGGGAGGAGTAGCAATCAGCCCCAGCATTTT
-	TRBV11-3	TRBJ2-1	-	CASSPLGGPSGTEQFF	TGTGCCAGCAGCCCTCTAGGGGGTCCCTCTGGGACTGAGCAGTTCTTC
TRBD2	TRBV25-1	TRBJ2-5	few	CASRIAGGQETQYF	TGTGCCAGCAGAATAGCGGGGGGCCAAGAGACCCAGTACTTC
TRBD2	TRBV9	TRBJ2-5	-	CASSVAASGGPYQETQYF	TGTGCCAGCAGCGTAGCAGCTAGCGGGGGACCTTACCAAGAGACCCAGTACTTC
-	TRBV4-3	TRBJ1-2	-	CASSQDRGNYGYTF	TGCGCCAGCAGCCAAGACCGGGGAAACTATGGCTACACCTTC
-	TRBV2	TRBJ1-1	-	CASSETPNTEAFF	TGTGCCAGCAGTGAGACCCCGAACACTGAAGCTTTCTTT
-	TRBV28	TRBJ1-5	-	CASAREVIQPQHF	TGTGCCAGCGCCCGAGAGGTTATTCAGCCCCAGCATTTT
TRBD1	TRBV7-2	TRBJ2-7	-	CASSLGGQGTHEQYF	TGTGCCAGCAGCTTAGGTGGACAGGGAACCCACGAGCAGTACTTC
-	TRBV7-8	TRBJ2-1	-	CASRNIRGAYNEQFF	TGTGCCAGCCGTAATATCAGGGGTGCCTACAATGAGCAGTTCTTC
-	TRBV4-3	TRBJ1-4	-	CASSQESPGRRLLSNEKLFF	TGCGCCAGCAGCCAAGAATCGCCGGGACGGCGCCTTTTGTCTAATGAAAAACTGTTTTTT
TRBD2	TRBV4-3	TRBJ2-1	-	CASSAGLATYNEQFF	TGCGCCAGCAGCGCAGGACTAGCTACCTACAATGAGCAGTTCTTC
-	TRBV4-1	TRBJ2-7	-	CASSQDSEVFYEQYF	TGCGCCAGCAGCCAAGATTCGGAGGTCTTCTACGAGCAGTACTTC
-	TRBV18	TRBJ2-7	-	CASSSPGGEQYF	TGTGCCAGCTCATCCCCTGGAGGCGAGCAGTACTTC
TRBD2	TRBV18	TRBJ2-1	-	CASSARGLVVLTGHNEQFF	TGTGCCAGCTCGGCCCGGGGACTAGTCGTATTGACCGGACACAATGAGCAGTTCTTC
-	TRBV7-2	TRBJ2-7	-	CASSERGLGEQYF	TGTGCCAGCAGCGAGAGGGGGTTAGGCGAGCAGTACTTC
-	TRBV5-1	TRBJ2-3	-	CASWTSGDTQYF	TGCGCCAGCTGGACCAGCGGGGATACGCAGTATTTT
-	TRBV28	TRBJ2-7	-	CASSRVTPGAWQYF	TGTGCCAGCAGTAGGGTGACTCCGGGCGCGTGGCAGTACTTC
-	TRBV6-1	TRBJ2-3	-	CASSEGWGGAPLSTDTQYF	TGTGCCAGCAGTGAAGGTTGGGGGGGGGCCCCCCTGAGCACAGATACGCAGTATTTT
-	TRBV18	TRBJ2-7	-	CASSPTPTTIQPEQYF	TGTGCCAGCTCACCTACACCGACTACCATCCAACCCGAGCAGTACTTC
-	TRBV9	TRBJ1-1	-	CASSERPVGTEAFF	TGTGCCAGCAGCGAAAGACCGGTAGGGACTGAAGCTTTCTTT